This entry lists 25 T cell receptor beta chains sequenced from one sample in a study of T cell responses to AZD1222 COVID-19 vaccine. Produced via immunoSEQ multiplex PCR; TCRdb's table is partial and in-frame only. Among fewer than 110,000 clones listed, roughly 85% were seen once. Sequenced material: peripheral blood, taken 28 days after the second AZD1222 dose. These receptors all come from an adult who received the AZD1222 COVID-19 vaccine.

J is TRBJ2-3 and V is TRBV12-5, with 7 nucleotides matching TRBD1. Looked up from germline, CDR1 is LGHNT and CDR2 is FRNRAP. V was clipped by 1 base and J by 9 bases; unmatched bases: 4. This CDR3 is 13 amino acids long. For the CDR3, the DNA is TGTGCTAGTGGTTTGGGAACAGGGGAAACGCAGTATTTT. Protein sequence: CASGLGTGETQYF. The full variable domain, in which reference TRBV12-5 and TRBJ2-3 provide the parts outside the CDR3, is DARVTQTPRHKVTEMGQEVTMRCQPILGHNTVFWYRQTMMQGLELLAYFRNRAPLDDSGMPKDRFSAEMPDATLATLKIQPSEPRDSAVYFCASGLGTGETQYFGPGTRLTVL.

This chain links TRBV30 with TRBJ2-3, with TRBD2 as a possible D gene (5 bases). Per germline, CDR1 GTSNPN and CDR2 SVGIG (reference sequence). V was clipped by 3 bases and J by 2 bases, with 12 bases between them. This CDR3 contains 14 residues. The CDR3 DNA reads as TGTGCCTGGAGGCCGACGGGGTACACAGATACGCAGTATTTT. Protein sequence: CAWRPTGYTDTQYF. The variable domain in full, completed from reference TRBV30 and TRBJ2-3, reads SQTIHQWPATLVQPVGSPLSLECTVEGTSNPNLYWYRQAAGRGLQLLFYSVGIGQISSEVPQNLSASRPQDRQFILSSKKLLLSDSGFYLCAWRPTGYTDTQYFGPGTRLTVL.

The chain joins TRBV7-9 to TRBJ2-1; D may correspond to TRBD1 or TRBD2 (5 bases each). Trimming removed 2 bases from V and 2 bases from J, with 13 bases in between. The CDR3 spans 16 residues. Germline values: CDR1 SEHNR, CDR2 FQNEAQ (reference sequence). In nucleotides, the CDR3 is TGTGCCAGCAGCTTACCCCCCCGGGGACCCTACAATGAGCAGTTCTTC. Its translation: CASSLPPRGPYNEQFF.

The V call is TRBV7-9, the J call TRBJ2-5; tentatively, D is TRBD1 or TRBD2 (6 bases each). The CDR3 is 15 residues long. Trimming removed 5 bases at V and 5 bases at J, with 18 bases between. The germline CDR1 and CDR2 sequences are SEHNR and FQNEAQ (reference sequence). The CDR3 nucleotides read TGTGCCAGCAGCCCCGGGTTGGGGGGCCGGGAGACCCAGTACTTC. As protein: CASSPGLGGRETQYF.

CDR3 DNA sequence: TGTGCCAGCAGCCAAGATTGGGACCGCCCCGGCGACAATGAGCAGTTCTTC. It codes for CASSQDWDRPGDNEQFF. The V gene is TRBV4-2, the J gene TRBJ2-1; possibly TRBD1 or TRBD2 for D (5 bases each). The CDR3 length is 17 residues. The V end was cut by 0 bases, the J end by 5 bases, with 17 bases between. The germline V gene encodes CDR1 LGHNA and CDR2 YNFKEQ.

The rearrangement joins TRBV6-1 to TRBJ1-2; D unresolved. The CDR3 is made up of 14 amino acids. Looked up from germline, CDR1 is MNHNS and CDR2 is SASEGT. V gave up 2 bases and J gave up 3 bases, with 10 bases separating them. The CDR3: CASSERGPHYGYTF. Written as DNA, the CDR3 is TGTGCCAGCAGTGAACGAGGCCCCCACTATGGCTACACCTTC.

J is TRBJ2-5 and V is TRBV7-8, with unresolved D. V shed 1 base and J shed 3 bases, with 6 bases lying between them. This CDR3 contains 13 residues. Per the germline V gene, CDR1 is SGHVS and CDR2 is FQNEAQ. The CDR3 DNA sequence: TGTGCCAGCAGCTTAGGAACAAAAGAGACCCAGTACTTC. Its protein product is CASSLGTKETQYF.

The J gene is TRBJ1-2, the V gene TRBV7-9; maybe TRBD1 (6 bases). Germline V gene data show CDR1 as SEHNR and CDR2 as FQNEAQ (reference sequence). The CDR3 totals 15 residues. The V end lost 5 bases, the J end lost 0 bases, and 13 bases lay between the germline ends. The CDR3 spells CASSPGQLANYGYTF. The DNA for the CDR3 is TGTGCCAGCAGCCCCGGACAGCTAGCTAACTATGGCTACACCTTC.

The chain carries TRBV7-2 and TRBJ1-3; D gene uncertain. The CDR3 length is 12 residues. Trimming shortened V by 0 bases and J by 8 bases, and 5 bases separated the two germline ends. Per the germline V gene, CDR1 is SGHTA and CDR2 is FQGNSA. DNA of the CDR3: TGTGCCAGCAGCTTAGCTCTTGACACCATATATTTT. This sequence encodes CASSLALDTIYF.

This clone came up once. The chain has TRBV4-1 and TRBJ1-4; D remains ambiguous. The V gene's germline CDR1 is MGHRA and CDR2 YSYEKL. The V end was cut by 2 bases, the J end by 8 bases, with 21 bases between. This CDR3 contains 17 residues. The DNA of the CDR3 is TGCGCCAGCAGCCAATACCAGAGCCGACCCCCTGGCGAAAAACTGTTTTTT. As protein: CASSQYQSRPPGEKLFF.

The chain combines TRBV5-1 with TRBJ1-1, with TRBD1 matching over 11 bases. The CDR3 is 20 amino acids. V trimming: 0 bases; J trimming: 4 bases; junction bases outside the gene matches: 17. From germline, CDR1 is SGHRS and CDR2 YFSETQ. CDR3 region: CASSLVPFAGQGVLGTEAFF. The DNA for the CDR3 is TGCGCCAGCAGCTTGGTTCCCTTTGCGGGACAGGGGGTTTTGGGCACTGAAGCTTTCTTT.

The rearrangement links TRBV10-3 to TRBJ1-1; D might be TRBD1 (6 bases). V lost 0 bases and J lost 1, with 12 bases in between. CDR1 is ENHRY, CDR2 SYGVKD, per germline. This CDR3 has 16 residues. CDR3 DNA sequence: TGTGCCATCAGTGAGTCGGGGGCGTGGACGAACACTGAAGCTTTCTTT. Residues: CAISESGAWTNTEAFF.

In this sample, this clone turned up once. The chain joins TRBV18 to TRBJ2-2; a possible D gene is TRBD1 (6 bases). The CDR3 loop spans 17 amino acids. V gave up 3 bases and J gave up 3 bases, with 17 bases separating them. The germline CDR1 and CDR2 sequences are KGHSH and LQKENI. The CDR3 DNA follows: TGTGCCAGCTCACCCCGGGACATTAGAAGTGACACCGGGGAGCTGTTTTTT. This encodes CASSPRDIRSDTGELFF.

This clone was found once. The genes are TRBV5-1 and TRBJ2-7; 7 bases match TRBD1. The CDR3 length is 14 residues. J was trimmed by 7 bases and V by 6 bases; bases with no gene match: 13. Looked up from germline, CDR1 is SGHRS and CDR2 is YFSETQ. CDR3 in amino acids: CASNRDSGPGEQYF. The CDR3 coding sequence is TGCGCCAGCAACAGGGACAGTGGGCCGGGAGAGCAGTACTTC.

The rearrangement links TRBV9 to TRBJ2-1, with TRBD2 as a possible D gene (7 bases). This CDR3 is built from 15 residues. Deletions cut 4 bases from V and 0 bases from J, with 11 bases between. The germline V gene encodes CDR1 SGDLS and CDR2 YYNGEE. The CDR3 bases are TGTGCCAGCAGCAAGGGGGGGAGCTCCTACAATGAGCAGTTCTTC. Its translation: CASSKGGSSYNEQFF.

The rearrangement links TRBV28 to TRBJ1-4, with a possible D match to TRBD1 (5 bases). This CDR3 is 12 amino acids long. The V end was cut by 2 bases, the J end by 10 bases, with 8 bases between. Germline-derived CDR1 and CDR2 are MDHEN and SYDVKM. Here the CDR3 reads CASSLGGGKLFF. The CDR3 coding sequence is TGTGCCAGCAGTTTAGGGGGGGGAAAACTGTTTTTT.

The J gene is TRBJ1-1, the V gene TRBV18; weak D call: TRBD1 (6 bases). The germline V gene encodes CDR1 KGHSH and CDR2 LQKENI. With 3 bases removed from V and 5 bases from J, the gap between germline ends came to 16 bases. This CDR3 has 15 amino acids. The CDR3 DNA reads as TGTGCCAGCTCACCGAAGGGGGGGCTTTGGACTGAAGCTTTCTTT. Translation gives CASSPKGGLWTEAFF.

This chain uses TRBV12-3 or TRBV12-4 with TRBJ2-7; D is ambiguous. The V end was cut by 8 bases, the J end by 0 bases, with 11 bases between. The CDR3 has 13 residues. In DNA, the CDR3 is TGTGCCAGCCGTGTCGGGTCCTCCTACGAGCAGTACTTC. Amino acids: CASRVGSSYEQYF.

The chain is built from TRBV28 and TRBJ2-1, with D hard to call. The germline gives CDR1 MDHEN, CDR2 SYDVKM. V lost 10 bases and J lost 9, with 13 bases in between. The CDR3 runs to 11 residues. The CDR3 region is CATSLGGEQFF. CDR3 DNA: TGTGCCACCTCTCTGGGTGGTGAGCAGTTCTTC.

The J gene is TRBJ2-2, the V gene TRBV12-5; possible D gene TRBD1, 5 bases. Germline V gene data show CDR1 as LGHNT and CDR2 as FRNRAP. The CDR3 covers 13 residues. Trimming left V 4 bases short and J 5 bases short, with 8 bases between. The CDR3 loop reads CASGWTITGELFF. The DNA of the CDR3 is TGTGCTAGTGGTTGGACAATAACCGGGGAGCTGTTTTTT.

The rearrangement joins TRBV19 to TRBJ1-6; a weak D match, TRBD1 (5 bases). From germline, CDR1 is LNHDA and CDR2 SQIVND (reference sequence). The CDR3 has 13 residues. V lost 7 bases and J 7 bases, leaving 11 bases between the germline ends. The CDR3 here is CASTSRQNSPLHF. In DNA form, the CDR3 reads TGTGCCAGTACGAGTAGACAGAATTCACCCCTCCACTTT.

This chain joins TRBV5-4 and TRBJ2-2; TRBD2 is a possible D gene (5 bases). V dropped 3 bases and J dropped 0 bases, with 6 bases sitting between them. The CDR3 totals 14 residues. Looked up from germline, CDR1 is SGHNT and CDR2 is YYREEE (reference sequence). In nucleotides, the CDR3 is TGTGCCAGCAGCTCGGACTCGAACACCGGGGAGCTGTTTTTT. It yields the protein CASSSDSNTGELFF. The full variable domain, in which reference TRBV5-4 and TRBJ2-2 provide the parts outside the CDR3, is ETGVTQSPTHLIKTRGQQVTLRCSSQSGHNTVSWYQQALGQGPQFIFQYYREEENGRGNFPPRFSGLQFPNYSSELNVNALELDDSALYLCASSSDSNTGELFFGEGSRLTVL.

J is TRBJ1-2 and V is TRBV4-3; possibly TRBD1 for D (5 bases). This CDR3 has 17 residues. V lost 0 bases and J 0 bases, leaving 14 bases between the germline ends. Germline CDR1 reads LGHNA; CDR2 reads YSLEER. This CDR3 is CASSQEVMGQTNYGYTF. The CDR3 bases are TGCGCCAGCAGCCAAGAGGTGATGGGGCAGACTAACTATGGCTACACCTTC.

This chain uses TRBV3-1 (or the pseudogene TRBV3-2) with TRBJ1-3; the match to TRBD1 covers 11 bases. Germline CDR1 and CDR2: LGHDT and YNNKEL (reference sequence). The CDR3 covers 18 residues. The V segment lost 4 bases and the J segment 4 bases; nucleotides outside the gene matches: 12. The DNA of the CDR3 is TGTGCCAGCAGCCCTTGGACAGGGGGCACAGAGAGGGGAAACACCATATATTTT. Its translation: CASSPWTGGTERGNTIYF.

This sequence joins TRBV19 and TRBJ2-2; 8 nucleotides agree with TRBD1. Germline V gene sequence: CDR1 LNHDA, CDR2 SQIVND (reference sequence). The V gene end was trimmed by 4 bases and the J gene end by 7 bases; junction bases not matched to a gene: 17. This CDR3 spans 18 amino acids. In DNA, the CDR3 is TGTGCCAGTAGTACCGGTTGGACAGGGACCTCAATCGGCGGGGAGCTGTTTTTT. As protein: CASSTGWTGTSIGGELFF.